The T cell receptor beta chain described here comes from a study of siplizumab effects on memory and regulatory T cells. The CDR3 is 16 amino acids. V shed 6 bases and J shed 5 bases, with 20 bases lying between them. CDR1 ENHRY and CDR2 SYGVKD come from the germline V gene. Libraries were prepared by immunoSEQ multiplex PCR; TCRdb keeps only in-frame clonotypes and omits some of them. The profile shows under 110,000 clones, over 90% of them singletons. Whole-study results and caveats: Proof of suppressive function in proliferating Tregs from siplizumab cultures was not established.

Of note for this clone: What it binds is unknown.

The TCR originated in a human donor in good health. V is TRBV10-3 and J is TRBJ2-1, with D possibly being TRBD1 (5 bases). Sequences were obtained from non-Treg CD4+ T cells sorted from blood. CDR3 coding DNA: TGTGCCATCAGGGATTTAACAGGAGCCATTGACAATGAGCAGTTCTTC. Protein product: CAIRDLTGAIDNEQFF.